This T cell receptor (beta chain) is drawn from a study of T cell responses to AZD1222 COVID-19 vaccine. The CDR3 sequence is 19 residues long. Germline V gives CDR1 MNHEY, CDR2 SVGEGT. J was trimmed by 0 bases and V by 6 bases; bases with no gene match: 17. Only in-frame clones appear in the TCRdb table, and some are missing; sequencing was by immunoSEQ multiplex PCR. The sample carries tens of thousands of clones, roughly 87% recorded once. The analysis combined second doses at about 4 or about 12 weeks. The specimen comprised peripheral blood, sampled 28 days after the second AZD1222 dose. The clonotype was recovered from an adult who received the AZD1222 COVID-19 vaccine. The chain joins TRBV6-2 or TRBV6-3 to TRBJ1-5; 7 bases map to TRBD1. The CDR3 sequence: CASSKDTGTETYSNQPQHF. CDR3 DNA: TGTGCCAGCAGCAAAGATACCGGGACAGAGACCTATAGCAATCAGCCCCAGCATTTT.